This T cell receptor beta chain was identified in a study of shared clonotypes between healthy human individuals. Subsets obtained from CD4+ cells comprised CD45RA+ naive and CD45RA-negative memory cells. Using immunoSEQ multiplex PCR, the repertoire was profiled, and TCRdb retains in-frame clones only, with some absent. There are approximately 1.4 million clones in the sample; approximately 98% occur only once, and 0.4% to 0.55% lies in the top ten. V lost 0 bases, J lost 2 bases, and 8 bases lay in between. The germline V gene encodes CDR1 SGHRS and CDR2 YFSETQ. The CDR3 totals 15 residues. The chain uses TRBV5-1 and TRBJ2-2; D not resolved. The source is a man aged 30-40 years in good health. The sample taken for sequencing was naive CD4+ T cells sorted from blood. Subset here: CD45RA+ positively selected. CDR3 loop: CASSLGTFNTGELFF. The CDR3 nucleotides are TGCGCCAGCAGCTTGGGGACGTTTAACACCGGGGAGCTGTTTTTT.